The 18 T cell receptor beta chains below all came from one sample that was sequenced in a study of T cells in Graves' hyperthyroidism and ophthalmopathy. RNA transcripts yielded amplified TCR beta CDR3 regions. With the HTBI primer set, the TCR CDR3 went through a first round of RT-PCR. Via MiXCR, TCRdb re-called the multiplex PCR reads, giving one row per CDR3 protein. In the table there are more than 550,000 distinct CDR3 sequences, roughly 20% of which are singletons. Sequencing was done on a sample of blood. Receptors were obtained from a woman between 45 and 65 years old with Graves' hyperthyroidism that later progressed to Graves' ophthalmopathy.

This clonotype was seen repeatedly, ten times or more. This chain joins TRBV5-1 and TRBJ1-2; D remains unclear. Trimming removed 0 bases from V and 8 bases from J, with 11 bases in between. The CDR3 covers 13 residues. CDR1 is SGHRS, CDR2 YFSETQ, per germline. The CDR3 reads CASSLEGIGGYTF. The CDR3 coding sequence is TGCGCCAGCAGCTTGGAAGGGATAGGAGGCTACACCTTC.

Ten or more counts support this clonotype. This rearrangement joins TRBV3-1 to TRBJ2-1; a weak D match, TRBD2 (5 bases). The CDR3 totals 13 residues. The germline gives CDR1 LGHDT, CDR2 YNNKEL (reference sequence). V was clipped by 0 bases and J by 9 bases, with 9 bases between them. The CDR3 nucleotides are TGTGCCAGCAGCCAAGATATGGGAGTTGAGCAGTTCTTC. It is translated as CASSQDMGVEQFF.

This clonotype was found many times. The gene calls are TRBV6-1 and TRBJ1-4, with a weak D call TRBD1 (5 bases). V shed 4 bases and J shed 4 bases, with 7 bases lying between them. The germline CDR1 and CDR2 sequences are MNHNS and SASEGT. CDR3 size: 13 residues. The CDR3: CASSGQSNEKLFF. In DNA form, the CDR3 reads TGTGCCAGCAGTGGACAGAGTAATGAAAAACTGTTTTTT.

This chain uses TRBV7-6 with TRBJ1-1; 7 nucleotides agree with TRBD1. This CDR3 contains 14 residues. The germline V gene has CDR1 SGHVS and CDR2 FNYEAQ. The V and J ends lost 4 bases and 4 bases, in that order; junction bases with no gene match: 6. This CDR3 reads CASSSDREATEAFF. As DNA, the CDR3 is TGTGCCAGCAGCTCAGACAGGGAGGCCACTGAAGCTTTCTTT.

This clonotype has just a few counts. The V call is TRBV12-3 or TRBV12-4, the J call TRBJ1-3; 9 nucleotides line up with TRBD1. The CDR3 totals 15 residues. Unmatched junction bases numbered 7, after V lost 6 bases and J lost 4 bases. CDR3 loop: CASRYRDRVGNTIYF. For the CDR3, the DNA is TGTGCCAGCAGGTACCGGGACAGGGTAGGAAACACCATATATTTT.

The chain links TRBV29-1 to TRBJ2-3; 12 bases agree with TRBD1. The CDR3 totals 15 residues. Germline CDR1 reads SQVTM; CDR2 reads ANQGSEA. V was clipped by 6 bases and J by 8 bases; unmatched bases: 12. This chain's CDR3 is CSVSTGQGAEGTQYF. The CDR3 coding sequence is TGCAGCGTCTCGACGGGACAGGGGGCGGAAGGTACGCAGTATTTT.

This clonotype was counted once. The chain joins TRBV27 to TRBJ2-7, with 7 bases identical to TRBD1. CDR1 MNHEY and CDR2 SMNVEV come from the germline V gene (reference sequence). The CDR3 is made up of 15 amino acids. The V segment lost 2 bases and the J segment 4 bases; nucleotides outside the gene matches: 8. DNA for the CDR3: TGTGCCAGCAGTTTACCCGGACAGGCTAGGTACGAGCAGTACTTC. Its protein is CASSLPGQARYEQYF.

The V call is TRBV19, the J call TRBJ1-2; a weak D match, TRBD1 (5 bases). CDR3 length: 15 residues. Germline CDR1 LNHDA, CDR2 SQIVND (reference sequence). V was clipped by 6 bases and J by 0 bases, with 14 bases between them. This chain's CDR3 is CASSPFREPNYGYTF. CDR3 coding DNA: TGTGCCAGTAGCCCCTTCAGGGAGCCTAACTATGGCTACACCTTC.

Comment on this clonotype: A much bigger clone sits one base away, suggesting this may be a read error. This chain links TRBV6-5 with TRBJ1-2; D perhaps matches TRBD1 (5 bases). Germline lookup yields CDR1 MNHEY and CDR2 SVGAGI. V shed 2 bases and J shed 0 bases, with 13 bases lying between them. The CDR3 spans 16 residues. CDR3 in amino acids: CASSYSPGPANYGYTF. For the CDR3, the DNA is TGTGCCAGCAGTTACAGCCCAGGGCCAGCTAACTATGGCTACACCTTC.

Many counts were recorded for this clonotype. This chain connects TRBV9 to TRBJ1-1; no clear D gene. The CDR3 runs 16 residues. V lost 0 bases to trimming and J lost 4 bases, with 16 bases between them. The germline gives CDR1 SGDLS, CDR2 YYNGEE. The chain's CDR3 is CASSVDPRQTGTEAFF. The CDR3 nucleotides are TGTGCCAGCAGCGTAGATCCCCGCCAGACTGGCACTGAAGCTTTCTTT.

The CDR3 reads CASNRDNSLGAGELFF. CDR3 bases: TGTGCCAGTAACCGGGACAACTCCCTCGGGGCCGGGGAGCTGTTTTTT. The chain uses TRBV19 and TRBJ2-2; possible D gene TRBD1, 6 bases. Trimming left V 7 bases short and J 6 bases short, with 21 bases between. There are 16 residues in the CDR3. Germline V gives CDR1 LNHDA, CDR2 SQIVND (reference sequence).

This clonotype was detected once. At one end the junction does not follow the germline gene, possibly because of a read error. V gene TRBV2 combines with J gene TRBJ2-2, with TRBD1 matching over 10 bases. This CDR3 comprises 15 residues. The germline V gene encodes CDR1 SNHLY and CDR2 FYNNEI. The CDR3 protein is CASSPGTGATGELLF. The CDR3 nucleotides are TGTGCCAGCTCACCAGGGACAGGGGCCACCGGGGAGCTGCTTTTT.

This clonotype came up a few times. This chain joins TRBV4-1 and TRBJ2-7; no firm D call. Trimming left V 1 base short and J 5 bases short, with 12 bases between. The CDR3 loop spans 14 amino acids. CDR1 MGHRA and CDR2 YSYEKL come from the germline V gene. The CDR3 is CASSQVSKFDEQYF. DNA for the CDR3: TGCGCCAGCAGCCAAGTATCAAAGTTCGACGAGCAGTACTTC.

The V gene is TRBV27, the J gene TRBJ1-1; D unclear. The CDR3 loop spans 12 amino acids. V lost 9 bases and J 4 bases, leaving 12 bases between the germline ends. Germline CDR1 is MNHEY and CDR2 is SMNVEV (reference sequence). The CDR3 bases are TGTGCCAGTGGAAGCAGTGGCACTGAAGCTTTCTTT. It translates to CASGSSGTEAFF.

This clonotype was seen ten or more times. The chain recombines TRBV27 with TRBJ2-7, with D possibly called TRBD1 or TRBD2 (6 bases each). This CDR3 has 13 amino acids. Deletions cut 5 bases from V and 2 bases from J, with 10 bases between. CDR1 is MNHEY and CDR2 is SMNVEV in the germline V gene (reference sequence). CDR3 nucleotides: TGTGCCAGCAGTGTCGGGGGCCCCTACGAGCAGTACTTC. The encoded protein is CASSVGGPYEQYF.

The CDR3 spells CASSLDPGMGGANVLTF. The CDR3 DNA reads TGTGCCAGCAGCTTGGATCCAGGGATGGGGGGGGCCAACGTCCTGACTTTC. This chain links TRBV5-4 with TRBJ2-6; D is perhaps TRBD1 (5 bases). Trimming left V 0 bases short and J 4 bases short, with 14 bases between. Germline assignment: CDR1 SGHNT and CDR2 YYREEE (reference sequence). The CDR3 consists of 17 residues.

The table lists this clonotype with a few counts. This sequence joins TRBV15 and TRBJ2-5; D is unresolved. V lost 8 bases, J lost 0 bases, and 10 bases lay in between. The CDR3 has 13 residues. Germline CDR1 reads LNHNV; CDR2 reads YYDKDF (reference sequence). Written as DNA, the CDR3 is TGTGCCACCGCGACTCCCTACCAAGAGACCCAGTACTTC. It specifies CATATPYQETQYF.

Many counts were recorded for this clonotype. J is TRBJ2-3 and V is TRBV18, with a possible D match to TRBD1 (6 bases). V was cut by 3 bases and J by 4 bases, with 14 bases left in between. The CDR3 runs 15 residues. Germline-derived CDR1 and CDR2 are KGHSH and LQKENI. The CDR3, as DNA: TGTGCCAGCTCACCCCAAACAGGGTTGGCAGATACGCAGTATTTT. Translated, it gives CASSPQTGLADTQYF.